These T cell receptor beta chains were read from a single sample in a study of cytomegalovirus exposure and HLA in healthy donors. Using immunoSEQ multiplex PCR, the repertoire was profiled, and TCRdb retains in-frame clones only, with some absent. Among 200,000 to 250,000 clones listed, approximately 87% were seen once. What was sequenced was PBMCs. Receptor source: a young man in good health and CMV-seronegative. Both conserved end residues are part of each CDR3. The order of the fields is clone size, D gene, V gene, J gene, CDR3 protein, CDR3 DNA. A D gene is named only where the DNA matches it firmly. Expanded clones are given a class, and other clones once, few, many or no size at all.

>few|TRBD1|TRBV2|TRBJ1-6
CASSRTGGNSPLHF
TGTGCCAGCAGTAGGACAGGGGGAAATTCACCCCTCCACTTT
>few|-|TRBV4-2|TRBJ2-6
CASSQGRATGANVLTF
TGTGCCAGCAGCCAAGGGCGGGCCACCGGGGCCAACGTCCTGACTTTC
>-|TRBD1|TRBV19|TRBJ1-1
CASSFSSGGRNTEAFF
TGTGCCAGTAGTTTTTCGTCAGGGGGAAGGAACACTGAAGCTTTCTTT
>-|-|TRBV25-1|TRBJ2-3
CASSEQNTQYF
TGTGCCAGCAGTGAACAGAATACGCAGTATTTT
>-|-|TRBV9|TRBJ2-7
CASSVGQGLDEQYF
TGTGCCAGCAGCGTAGGACAGGGACTTGACGAGCAGTACTTC
>-|-|TRBV5-1|TRBJ2-5
CASSITQGGETQYF
TGCGCCAGCAGCATCACCCAGGGTGGGGAGACCCAGTACTTC
>-|TRBD2|TRBV7-2|TRBJ2-7
CASSPRTSGDYEQYF
TGTGCCAGCAGCCCCAGGACTAGCGGGGACTACGAGCAGTACTTC
>few|TRBD1|TRBV30|TRBJ1-2
CAWTGGRGYTF
TGTGCCTGGACAGGGGGACGTGGCTACACCTTC
>few|-|TRBV6-5|TRBJ2-6
CASSPGAGANVLTF
TGTGCCAGCAGCCCCGGAGCCGGGGCCAACGTCCTGACTTTC
>once|-|TRBV5-6|TRBJ2-7
CASSLVPSEQYF
TGTGCCAGCAGCTTGGTGCCCAGCGAGCAGTACTTC
>few|-|TRBV7-9|TRBJ1-2
CASSLSNEGRWGYTF
TGTGCCAGCAGCTTATCGAACGAGGGCCGATGGGGCTACACCTTC